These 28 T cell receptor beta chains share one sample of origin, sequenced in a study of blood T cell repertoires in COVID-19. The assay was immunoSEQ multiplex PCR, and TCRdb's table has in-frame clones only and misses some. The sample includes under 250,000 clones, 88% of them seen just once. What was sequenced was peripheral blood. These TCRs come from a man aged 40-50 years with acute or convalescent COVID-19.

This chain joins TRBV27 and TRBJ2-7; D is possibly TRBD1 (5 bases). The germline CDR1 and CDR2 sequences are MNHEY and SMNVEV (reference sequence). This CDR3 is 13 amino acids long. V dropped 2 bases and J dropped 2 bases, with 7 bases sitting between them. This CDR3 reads CASSLGAAYEQYF. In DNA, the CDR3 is TGTGCCAGCAGTTTAGGGGCAGCCTACGAGCAGTACTTC.

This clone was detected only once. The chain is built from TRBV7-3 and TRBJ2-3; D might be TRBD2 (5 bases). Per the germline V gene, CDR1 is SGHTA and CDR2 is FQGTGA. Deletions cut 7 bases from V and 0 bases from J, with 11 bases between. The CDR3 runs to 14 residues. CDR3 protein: CASKAGSSTDTQYF. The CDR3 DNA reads TGTGCCAGCAAGGCGGGCTCTAGCACAGATACGCAGTATTTT. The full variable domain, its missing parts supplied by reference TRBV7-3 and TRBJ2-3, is GAGVSQTPSNKVTEKGKYVELRCDPISGHTALYWYRQSLGQGPEFLIYFQGTGAADDSGLPNDRFFAVRPEGSVSTLKIQRTERGDSAVYLCASKAGSSTDTQYFGPGTRLTVL.

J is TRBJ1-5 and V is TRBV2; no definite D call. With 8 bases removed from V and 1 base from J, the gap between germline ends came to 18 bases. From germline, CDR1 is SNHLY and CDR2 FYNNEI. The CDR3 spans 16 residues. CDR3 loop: CASSDGGFTSNQPQHF. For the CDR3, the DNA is TGTGCCAGCTCGGACGGAGGATTTACGAGCAATCAGCCCCAGCATTTT.

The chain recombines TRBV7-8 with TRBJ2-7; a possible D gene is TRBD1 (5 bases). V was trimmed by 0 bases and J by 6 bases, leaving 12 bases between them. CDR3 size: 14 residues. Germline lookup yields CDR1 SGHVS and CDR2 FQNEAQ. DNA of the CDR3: TGTGCCAGCAGCTTAGCGCGTTTAGGGGCCGAGCAGTACTTC. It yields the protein CASSLARLGAEQYF.

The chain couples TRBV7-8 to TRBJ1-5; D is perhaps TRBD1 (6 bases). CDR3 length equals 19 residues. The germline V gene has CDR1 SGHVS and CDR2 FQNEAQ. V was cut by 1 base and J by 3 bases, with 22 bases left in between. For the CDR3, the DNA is TGTGCCAGCAGCTTAGAGGGCGGGGGACACAAGCACCTCAATCAGCCCCAGCATTTT. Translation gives CASSLEGGGHKHLNQPQHF.

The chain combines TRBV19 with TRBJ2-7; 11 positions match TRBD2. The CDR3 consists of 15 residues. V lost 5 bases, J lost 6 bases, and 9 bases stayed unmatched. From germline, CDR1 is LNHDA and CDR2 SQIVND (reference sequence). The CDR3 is CASSRRTSGFGEQYF. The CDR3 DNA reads TGTGCCAGTAGTCGACGGACTAGCGGGTTTGGCGAGCAGTACTTC.

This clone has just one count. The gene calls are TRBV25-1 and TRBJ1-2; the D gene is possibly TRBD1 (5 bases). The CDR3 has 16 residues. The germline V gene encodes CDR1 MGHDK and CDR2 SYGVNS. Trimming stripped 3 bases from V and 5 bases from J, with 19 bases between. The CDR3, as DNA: TGTGCCAGCAGTGAGGGTGGAGACAGTGGTCTATATGGCTACACCTTC. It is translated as CASSEGGDSGLYGYTF.

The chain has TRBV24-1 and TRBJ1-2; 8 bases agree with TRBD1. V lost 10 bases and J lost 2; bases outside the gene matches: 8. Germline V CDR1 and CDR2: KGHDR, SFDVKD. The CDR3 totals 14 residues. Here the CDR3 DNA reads TGTGCCACAAGCGAGACAGGGGCCAACTATGGCTACACCTTC. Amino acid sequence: CATSETGANYGYTF.

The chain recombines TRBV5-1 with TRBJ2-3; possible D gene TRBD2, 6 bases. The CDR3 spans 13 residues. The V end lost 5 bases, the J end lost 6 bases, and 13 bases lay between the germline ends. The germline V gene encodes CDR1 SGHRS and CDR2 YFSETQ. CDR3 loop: CASSQDRGDTQYF. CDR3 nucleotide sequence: TGCGCCAGCAGTCAAGACCGGGGGGATACGCAGTATTTT.

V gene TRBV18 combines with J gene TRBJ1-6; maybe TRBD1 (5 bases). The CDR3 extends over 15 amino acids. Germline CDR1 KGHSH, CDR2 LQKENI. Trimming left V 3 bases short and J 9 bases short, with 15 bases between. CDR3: CASSPTQGEASPLHF. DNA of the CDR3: TGTGCCAGCTCACCCACCCAGGGCGAGGCTTCACCCCTCCACTTT.

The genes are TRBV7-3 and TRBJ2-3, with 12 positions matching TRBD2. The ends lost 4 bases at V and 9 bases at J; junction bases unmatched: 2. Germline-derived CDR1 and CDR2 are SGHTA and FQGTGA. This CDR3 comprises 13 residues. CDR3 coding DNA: TGTGCCAGCAGCTATGGACTAGCGGGAACGCAGTATTTT. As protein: CASSYGLAGTQYF.

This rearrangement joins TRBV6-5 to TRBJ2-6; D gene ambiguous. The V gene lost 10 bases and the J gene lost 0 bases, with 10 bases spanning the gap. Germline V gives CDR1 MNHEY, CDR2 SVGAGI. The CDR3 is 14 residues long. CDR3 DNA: TGTGCCACCCGGTCCGGCTCTGGGGCCAACGTCCTGACTTTC. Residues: CATRSGSGANVLTF.

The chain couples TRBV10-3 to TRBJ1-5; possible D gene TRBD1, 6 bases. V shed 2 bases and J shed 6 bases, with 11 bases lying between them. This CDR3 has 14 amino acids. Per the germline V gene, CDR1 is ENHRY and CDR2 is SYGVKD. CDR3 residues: CAISEGSGVQPQHF. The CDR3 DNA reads TGTGCCATCAGTGAGGGGTCAGGGGTTCAGCCCCAGCATTTT.

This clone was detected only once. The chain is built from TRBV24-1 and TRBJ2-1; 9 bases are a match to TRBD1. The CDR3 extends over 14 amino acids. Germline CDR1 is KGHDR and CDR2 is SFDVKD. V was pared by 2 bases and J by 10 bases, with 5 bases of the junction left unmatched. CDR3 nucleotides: TGTGCCACCAGTGATTCACAGGGGGCATGGGAGCAGTTCTTC. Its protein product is CATSDSQGAWEQFF.

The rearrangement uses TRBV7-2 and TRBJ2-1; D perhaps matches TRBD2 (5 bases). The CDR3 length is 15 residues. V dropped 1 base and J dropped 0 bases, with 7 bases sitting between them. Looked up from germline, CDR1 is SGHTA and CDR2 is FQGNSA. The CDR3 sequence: CASSLVGSSYNEQFF. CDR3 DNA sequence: TGTGCCAGCAGCTTAGTTGGGAGCTCCTACAATGAGCAGTTCTTC.

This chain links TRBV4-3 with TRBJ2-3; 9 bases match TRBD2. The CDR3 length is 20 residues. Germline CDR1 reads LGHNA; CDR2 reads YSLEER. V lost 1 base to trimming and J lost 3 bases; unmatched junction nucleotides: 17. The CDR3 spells CASSQGPTGGRAEVTDTQYF. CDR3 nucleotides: TGCGCCAGCAGCCAAGGTCCCACTGGCGGGAGGGCCGAGGTAACAGATACGCAGTATTTT.

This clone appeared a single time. CDR3 nucleotide sequence: TGTGCCAGCCAGACAGGGGGCTCGGGTGAGCAGTTCTTC. Translation: CASQTGGSGEQFF. The genes are TRBV6-6 and TRBJ2-1, with 10 bases aligning to TRBD1. Germline assignment: CDR1 MNHNY and CDR2 SVGAGI (reference sequence). CDR3 length equals 13 residues. The J segment lost 9 bases and the V segment lost 8 bases, leaving 7 bases of the junction unmatched.

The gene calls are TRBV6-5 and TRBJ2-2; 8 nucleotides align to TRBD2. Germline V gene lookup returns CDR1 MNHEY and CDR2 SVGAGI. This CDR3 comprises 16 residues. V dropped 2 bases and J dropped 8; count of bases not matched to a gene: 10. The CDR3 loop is CASSYDRAGATGELFF. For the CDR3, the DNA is TGTGCCAGCAGTTACGACAGAGCGGGAGCCACGGGGGAGCTGTTTTTT.

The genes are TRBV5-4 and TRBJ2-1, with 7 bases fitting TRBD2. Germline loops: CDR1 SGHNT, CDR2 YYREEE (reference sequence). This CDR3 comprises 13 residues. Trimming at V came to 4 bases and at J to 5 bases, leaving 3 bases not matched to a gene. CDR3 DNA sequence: TGTGCCAGCAGCCCCCGGGAGGACAATGAGCAGTTCTTC. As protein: CASSPREDNEQFF.

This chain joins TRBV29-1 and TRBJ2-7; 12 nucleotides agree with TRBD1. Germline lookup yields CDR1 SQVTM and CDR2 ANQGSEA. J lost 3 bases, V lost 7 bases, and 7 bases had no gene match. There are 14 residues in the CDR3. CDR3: CSALGTGGDYEQYF. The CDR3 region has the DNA TGCAGCGCCCTCGGGACAGGGGGCGACTACGAGCAGTACTTC.

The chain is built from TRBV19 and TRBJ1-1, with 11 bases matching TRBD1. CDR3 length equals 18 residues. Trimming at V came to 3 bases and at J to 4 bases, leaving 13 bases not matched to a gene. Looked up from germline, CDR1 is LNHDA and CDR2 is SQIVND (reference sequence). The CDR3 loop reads CASSIMAGTGGMVTEAFF. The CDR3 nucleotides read TGTGCCAGTAGTATTATGGCCGGGACAGGGGGTATGGTCACTGAAGCTTTCTTT.

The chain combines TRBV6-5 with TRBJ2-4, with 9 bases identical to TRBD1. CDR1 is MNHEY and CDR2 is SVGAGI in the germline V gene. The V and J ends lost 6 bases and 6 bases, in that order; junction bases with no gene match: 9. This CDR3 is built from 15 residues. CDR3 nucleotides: TGTGCCAGCAGCCCAACGTCGGGACAGGGAAACATTCAGTACTTC. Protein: CASSPTSGQGNIQYF.

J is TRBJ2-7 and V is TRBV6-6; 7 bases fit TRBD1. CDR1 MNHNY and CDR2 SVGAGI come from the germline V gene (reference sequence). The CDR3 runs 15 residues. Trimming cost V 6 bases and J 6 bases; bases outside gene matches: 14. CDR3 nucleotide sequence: TGTGCCAGCAGAAGGACCGGGACAGCCTTTGGCGAGCAGTACTTC. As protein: CASRRTGTAFGEQYF.

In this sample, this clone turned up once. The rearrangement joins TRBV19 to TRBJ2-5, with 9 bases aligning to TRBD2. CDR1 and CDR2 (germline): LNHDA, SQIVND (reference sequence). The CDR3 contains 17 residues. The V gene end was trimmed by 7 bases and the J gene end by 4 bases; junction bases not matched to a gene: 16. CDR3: CASNSNPRGGLPETQYF. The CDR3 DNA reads TGTGCCAGTAACTCCAACCCGCGGGGGGGTCTACCAGAGACCCAGTACTTC.

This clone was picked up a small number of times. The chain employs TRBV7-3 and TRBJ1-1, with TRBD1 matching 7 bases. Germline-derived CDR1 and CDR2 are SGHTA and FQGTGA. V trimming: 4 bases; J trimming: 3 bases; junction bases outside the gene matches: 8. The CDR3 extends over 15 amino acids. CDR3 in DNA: TGTGCCAGCAGCTCGACAGGGCGAGACCACACTGAAGCTTTCTTT. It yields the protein CASSSTGRDHTEAFF.

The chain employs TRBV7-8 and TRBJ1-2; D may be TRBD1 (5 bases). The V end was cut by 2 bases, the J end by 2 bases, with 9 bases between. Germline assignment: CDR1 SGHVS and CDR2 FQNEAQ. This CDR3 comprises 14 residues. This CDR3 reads CASSLIRGNYGYTF. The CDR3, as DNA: TGTGCCAGCAGCTTAATTCGGGGGAACTATGGCTACACCTTC.

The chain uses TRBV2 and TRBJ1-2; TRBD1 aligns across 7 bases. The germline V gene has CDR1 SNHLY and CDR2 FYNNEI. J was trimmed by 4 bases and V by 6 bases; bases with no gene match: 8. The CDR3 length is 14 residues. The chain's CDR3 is CASRTLGTVYGYTF. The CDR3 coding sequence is TGTGCCAGCAGAACCCTCGGGACAGTCTATGGCTACACCTTC.

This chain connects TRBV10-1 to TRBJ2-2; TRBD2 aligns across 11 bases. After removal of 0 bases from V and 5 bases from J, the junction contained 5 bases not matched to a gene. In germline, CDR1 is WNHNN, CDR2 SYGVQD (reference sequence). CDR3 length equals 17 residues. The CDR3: CASSESLAGGSTGELFF. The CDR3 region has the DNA TGCGCCAGCAGTGAGTCTCTAGCGGGAGGTTCGACCGGGGAGCTGTTTTTT.